This TCR beta chain was recovered during a study of technical replicates of blood from a few donors. This CDR3 has 13 amino acids. From germline, CDR1 is SGHDT and CDR2 YYEEEE. Trimming took 4 bases from V and 2 from J, leaving 10 bases between them. The assay was immunoSEQ multiplex PCR, and TCRdb's table has in-frame clones only and misses some. The table has under 70,000 clones, approximately 90% seen once. This receptor was taken from a human donor in good health. Some clones in this sample may be carry-over from other donors' samples. The J gene is TRBJ2-7, the V gene TRBV5-6; D unresolved. The sequenced sample was PBMCs. Here the CDR3 DNA reads TGTGCCAGCAGCCTTCGACAAGCCTACGAGCAGTACTTC. Translation: CASSLRQAYEQYF. Supplemented by reference TRBV5-6 and TRBJ2-7, the full variable domain reads DAGVTQSPTHLIKTRGQQVTLRCSPKSGHDTVSWYQQALGQGPQFIFQYYEEEERQRGNFPDRFSGHQFPNYSSELNVNALLLGDSALYLCASSLRQAYEQYFGPGTRLTVT.